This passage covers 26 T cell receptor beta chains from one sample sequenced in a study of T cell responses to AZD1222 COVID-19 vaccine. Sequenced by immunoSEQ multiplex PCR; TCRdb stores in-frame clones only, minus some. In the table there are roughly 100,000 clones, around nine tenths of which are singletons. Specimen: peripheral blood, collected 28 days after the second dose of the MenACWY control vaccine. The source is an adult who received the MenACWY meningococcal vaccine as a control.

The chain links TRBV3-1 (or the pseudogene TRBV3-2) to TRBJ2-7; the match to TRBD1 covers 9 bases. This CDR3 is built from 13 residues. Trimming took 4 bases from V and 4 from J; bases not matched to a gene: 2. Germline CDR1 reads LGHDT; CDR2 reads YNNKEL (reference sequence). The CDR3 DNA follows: TGTGCCAGCAGCCGAGGACAGGGGTACGAGCAGTACTTC. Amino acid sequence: CASSRGQGYEQYF.

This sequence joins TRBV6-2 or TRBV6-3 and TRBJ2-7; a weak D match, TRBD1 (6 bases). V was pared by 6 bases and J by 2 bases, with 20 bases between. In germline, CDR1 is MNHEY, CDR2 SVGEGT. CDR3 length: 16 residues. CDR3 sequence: CASSKRQDENTYEQYF. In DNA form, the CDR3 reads TGTGCCAGCAGCAAACGACAGGACGAGAATACCTACGAGCAGTACTTC.

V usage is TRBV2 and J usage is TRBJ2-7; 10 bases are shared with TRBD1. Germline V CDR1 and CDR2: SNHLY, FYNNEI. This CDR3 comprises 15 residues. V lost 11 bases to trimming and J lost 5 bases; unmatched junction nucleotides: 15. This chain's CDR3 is CAGSRDRGRGNEQYF. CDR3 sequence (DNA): TGTGCCGGTTCCCGAGACAGGGGGCGCGGGAACGAGCAGTACTTC. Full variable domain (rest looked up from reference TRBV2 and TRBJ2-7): EPEVTQTPSHQVTQMGQEVILRCVPISNHLYFYWYRQILGQKVEFLVSFYNNEISEKSEIFDDQFSVERPDGSNFTLKIRSTKLEDSAMYFCAGSRDRGRGNEQYFGPGTRLTVT.

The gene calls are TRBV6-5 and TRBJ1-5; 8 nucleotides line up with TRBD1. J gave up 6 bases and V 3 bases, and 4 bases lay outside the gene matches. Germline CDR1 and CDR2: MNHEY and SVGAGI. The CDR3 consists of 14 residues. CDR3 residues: CASSYGQGTQPQHF. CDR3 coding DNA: TGTGCCAGCAGTTATGGACAGGGCACTCAGCCCCAGCATTTT.

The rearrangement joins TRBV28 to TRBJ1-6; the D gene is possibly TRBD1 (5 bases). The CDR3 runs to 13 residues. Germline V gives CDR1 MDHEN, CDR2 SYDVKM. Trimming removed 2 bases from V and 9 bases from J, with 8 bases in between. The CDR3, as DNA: TGTGCCAGCAGTTTAGGAGGGGTTTCACCCCTCCACTTT. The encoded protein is CASSLGGVSPLHF.

The chain's CDR3 is CASSPWSTETQYF. The CDR3 nucleotides are TGTGCCAGCAGTCCCTGGTCGACGGAGACCCAGTACTTC. The rearrangement links TRBV5-4 to TRBJ2-5; D remains ambiguous. Germline loops: CDR1 SGHNT, CDR2 YYREEE (reference sequence). Trimming cost V 5 bases and J 5 bases, with 13 bases left between them. CDR3 size: 13 residues.

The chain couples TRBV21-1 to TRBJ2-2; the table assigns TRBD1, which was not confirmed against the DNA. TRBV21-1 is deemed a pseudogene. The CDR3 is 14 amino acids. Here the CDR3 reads CASGRQGWTGELFF. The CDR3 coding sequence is TGTGCCAGCGGTAGACAGGGTTGGACCGGGGAGCTGTTTTTT.

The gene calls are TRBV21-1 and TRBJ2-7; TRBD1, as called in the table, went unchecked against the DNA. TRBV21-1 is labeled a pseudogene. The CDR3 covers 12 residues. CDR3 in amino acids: CATIGAPYEQYF. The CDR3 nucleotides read TGTGCCACCATAGGGGCTCCCTACGAGCAGTACTTC.

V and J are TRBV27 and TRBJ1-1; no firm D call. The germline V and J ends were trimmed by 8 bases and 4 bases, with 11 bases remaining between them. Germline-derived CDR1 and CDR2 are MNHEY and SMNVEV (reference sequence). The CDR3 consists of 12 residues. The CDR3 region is CASSGRTTEAFF. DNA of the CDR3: TGTGCCAGCTCCGGTAGGACCACTGAAGCTTTCTTT.

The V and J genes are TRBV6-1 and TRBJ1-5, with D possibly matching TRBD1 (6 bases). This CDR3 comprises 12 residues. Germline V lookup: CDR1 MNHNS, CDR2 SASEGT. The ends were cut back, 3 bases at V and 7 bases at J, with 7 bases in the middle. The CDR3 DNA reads TGTGCCAGCAGTGAGGGGGCCCAGCCCCAGCATTTT. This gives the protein CASSEGAQPQHF.

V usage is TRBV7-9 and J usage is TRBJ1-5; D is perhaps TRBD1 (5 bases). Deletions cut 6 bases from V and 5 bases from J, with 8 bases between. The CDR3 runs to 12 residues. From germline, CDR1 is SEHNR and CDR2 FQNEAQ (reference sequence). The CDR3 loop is CASRWGDQPQHF. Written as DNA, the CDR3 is TGTGCCAGCAGGTGGGGGGATCAGCCCCAGCATTTT. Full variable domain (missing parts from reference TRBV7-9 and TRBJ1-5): DTGVSQNPRHKITKRGQNVTFRCDPISEHNRLYWYRQTLGQGPEFLTYFQNEAQLEKSRLLSDRFSAERPKGSFSTLEIQRTEQGDSAMYLCASRWGDQPQHFGDGTRLSIL.

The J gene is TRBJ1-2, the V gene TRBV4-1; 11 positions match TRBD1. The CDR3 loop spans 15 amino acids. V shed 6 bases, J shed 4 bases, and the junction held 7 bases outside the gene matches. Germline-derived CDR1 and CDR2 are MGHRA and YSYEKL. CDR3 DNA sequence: TGCGCCAGCAGTCTCGGACAGGGGGCTAGCTATGGCTACACCTTC. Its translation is CASSLGQGASYGYTF.

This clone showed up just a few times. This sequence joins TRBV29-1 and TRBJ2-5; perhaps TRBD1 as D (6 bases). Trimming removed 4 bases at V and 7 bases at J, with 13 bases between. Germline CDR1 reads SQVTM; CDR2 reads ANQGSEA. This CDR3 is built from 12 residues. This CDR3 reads CSVVGQGWTQYF. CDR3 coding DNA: TGCAGCGTTGTCGGTCAGGGGTGGACCCAGTACTTC. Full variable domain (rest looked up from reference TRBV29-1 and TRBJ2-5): SAVISQKPSRDICQRGTSLTIQCQVDSQVTMMFWYRQQPGQSLTLIATANQGSEATYESGFVIDKFPISRPNLTFSTLTVSNMSPEDSSIYLCSVVGQGWTQYFGPGTRLLVL.

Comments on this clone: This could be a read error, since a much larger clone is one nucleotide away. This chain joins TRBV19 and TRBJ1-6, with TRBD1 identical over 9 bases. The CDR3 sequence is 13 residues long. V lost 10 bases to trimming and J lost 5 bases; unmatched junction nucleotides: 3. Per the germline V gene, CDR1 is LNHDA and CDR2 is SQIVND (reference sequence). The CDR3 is CATRDRDNSPLHF. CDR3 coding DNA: TGTGCCACCCGGGACAGGGATAATTCACCCCTCCACTTT.

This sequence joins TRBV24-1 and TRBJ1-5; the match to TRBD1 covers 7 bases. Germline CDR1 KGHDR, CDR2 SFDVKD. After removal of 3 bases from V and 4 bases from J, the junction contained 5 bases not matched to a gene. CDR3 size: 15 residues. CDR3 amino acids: CATSDQSTGNQPQHF. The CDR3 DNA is TGTGCCACCAGTGATCAGTCGACAGGGAATCAGCCCCAGCATTTT.

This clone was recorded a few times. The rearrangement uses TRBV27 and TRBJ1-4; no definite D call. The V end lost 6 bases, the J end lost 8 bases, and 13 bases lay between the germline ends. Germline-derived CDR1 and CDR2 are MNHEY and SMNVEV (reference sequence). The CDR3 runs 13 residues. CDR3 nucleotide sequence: TGTGCCAGCAGGGGTATTCTCGACGAAAAACTGTTTTTT. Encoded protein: CASRGILDEKLFF.

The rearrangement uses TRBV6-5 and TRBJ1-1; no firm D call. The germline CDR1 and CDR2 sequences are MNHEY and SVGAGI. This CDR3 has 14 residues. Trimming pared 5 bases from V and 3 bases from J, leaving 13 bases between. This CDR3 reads CASSRARADTEAFF. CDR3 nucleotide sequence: TGTGCCAGCAGTCGTGCAAGGGCCGACACTGAAGCTTTCTTT.

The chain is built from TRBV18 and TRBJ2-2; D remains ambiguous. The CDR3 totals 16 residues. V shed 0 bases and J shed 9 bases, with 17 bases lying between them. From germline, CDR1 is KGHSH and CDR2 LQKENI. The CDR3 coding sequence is TGTGCCAGCTCACCACCGGACCGCGACCCAACCCGGGAGCTGTTTTTT. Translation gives CASSPPDRDPTRELFF.

CDR3 DNA sequence: TGTGCCAGCAGCCCCGGGACAGGGGGAGGTAATGAAAAACTGTTTTTT. Protein sequence: CASSPGTGGGNEKLFF. The rearrangement uses TRBV7-9 and TRBJ1-4, with TRBD1 matching over 11 bases. Trimming at V came to 5 bases and at J to 4 bases, leaving 6 bases not matched to a gene. The CDR3 runs to 16 residues. Germline loops: CDR1 SEHNR, CDR2 FQNEAQ (reference sequence).

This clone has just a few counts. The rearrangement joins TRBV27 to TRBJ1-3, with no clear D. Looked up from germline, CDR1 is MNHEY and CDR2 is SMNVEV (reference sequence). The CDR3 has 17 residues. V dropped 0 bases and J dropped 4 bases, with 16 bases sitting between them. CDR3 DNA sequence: TGTGCCAGCAGTTTATCGGTTCCTACCCTTCAGGGAAACACCATATATTTT. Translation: CASSLSVPTLQGNTIYF.

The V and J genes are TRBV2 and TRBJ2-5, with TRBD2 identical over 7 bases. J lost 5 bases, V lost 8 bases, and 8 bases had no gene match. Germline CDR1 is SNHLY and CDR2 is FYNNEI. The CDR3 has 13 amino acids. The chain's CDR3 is CASDRDYSETQYF. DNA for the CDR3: TGTGCCAGCGACCGGGACTACTCGGAGACCCAGTACTTC.

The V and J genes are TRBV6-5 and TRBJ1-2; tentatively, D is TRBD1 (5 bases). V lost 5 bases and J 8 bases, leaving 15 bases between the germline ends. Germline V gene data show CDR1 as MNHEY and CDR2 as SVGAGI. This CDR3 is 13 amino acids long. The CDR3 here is CASSPPQGTGYTF. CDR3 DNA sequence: TGTGCCAGCAGTCCACCCCAGGGAACCGGCTACACCTTC.

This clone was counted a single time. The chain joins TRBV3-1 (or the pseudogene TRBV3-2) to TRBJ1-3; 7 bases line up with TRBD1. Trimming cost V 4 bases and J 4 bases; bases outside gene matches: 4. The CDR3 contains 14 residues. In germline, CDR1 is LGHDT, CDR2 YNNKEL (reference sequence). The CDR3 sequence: CASSPGQLGNTIYF. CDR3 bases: TGTGCCAGCAGCCCGGGACAGCTCGGAAACACCATATATTTT.

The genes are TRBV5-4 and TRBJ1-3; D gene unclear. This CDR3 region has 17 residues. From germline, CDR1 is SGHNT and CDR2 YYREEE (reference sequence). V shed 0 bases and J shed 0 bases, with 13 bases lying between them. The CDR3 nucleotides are TGTGCCAGCAGCTTGGGGGGTGCGAGACTCTCTGGAAACACCATATATTTT. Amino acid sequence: CASSLGGARLSGNTIYF.

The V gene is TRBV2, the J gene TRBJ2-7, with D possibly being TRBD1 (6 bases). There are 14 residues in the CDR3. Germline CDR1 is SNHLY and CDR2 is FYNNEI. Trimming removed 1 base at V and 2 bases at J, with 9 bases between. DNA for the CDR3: TGTGCCAGCAGTGAAGTGGGACAACCCTACGAGCAGTACTTC. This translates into CASSEVGQPYEQYF. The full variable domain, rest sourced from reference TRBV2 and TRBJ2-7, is EPEVTQTPSHQVTQMGQEVILRCVPISNHLYFYWYRQILGQKVEFLVSFYNNEISEKSEIFDDQFSVERPDGSNFTLKIRSTKLEDSAMYFCASSEVGQPYEQYFGPGTRLTVT.

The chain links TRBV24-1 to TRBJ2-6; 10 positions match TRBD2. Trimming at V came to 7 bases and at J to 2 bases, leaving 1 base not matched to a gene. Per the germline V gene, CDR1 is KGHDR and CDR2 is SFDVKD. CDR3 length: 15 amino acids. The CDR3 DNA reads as TGTGCCACCAGCACTAGCGGGGCTGGGGCCAACGTCCTGACTTTC. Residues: CATSTSGAGANVLTF.